These 17 T cell receptor beta chains were all obtained from the same sample, sequenced in a study of cytomegalovirus exposure and HLA in healthy donors. The assay was immunoSEQ multiplex PCR, and TCRdb's table has in-frame clones only and misses some. This table has 190,000 or so clones, 80% to 90% appearing once. Specimen: PBMCs. The receptors stem from a woman aged 30 to 39 in good health and CMV-seropositive.

V and J are TRBV11-2 and TRBJ1-1, with 8 bases lining up with TRBD1. V was pared by 6 bases and J by 5 bases, with 11 bases of the junction left unmatched. This CDR3 spans 15 amino acids. CDR1 and CDR2 (germline): SGHAT, FQNNGV. The CDR3 region is CASSLSTGAGTEAFF. CDR3 in DNA: TGTGCCAGCAGTCTTTCGACAGGGGCGGGGACTGAAGCTTTCTTT.

This clone has just one count. The gene calls are TRBV6-1 and TRBJ1-4, with a tentative D call TRBD1 (6 bases). The CDR3 runs 13 residues. Germline V lookup: CDR1 MNHNS, CDR2 SASEGT. Trimming removed 5 bases at V and 7 bases at J, with 11 bases between. The CDR3 DNA reads as TGTGCCAGCAGTACCCACAGGGTTGAAAAACTGTTTTTT. Protein: CASSTHRVEKLFF.

Written as DNA, the CDR3 is TGTGCCAGCAGCTTGGGGCTAGCGGAAGACAATGAGCAGTTCTTC. Protein sequence: CASSLGLAEDNEQFF. The chain uses TRBV5-6 and TRBJ2-1; 7 bases line up with TRBD2. The V segment lost 0 bases and the J segment 5 bases; nucleotides outside the gene matches: 5. The CDR3 covers 15 residues. Germline assignment: CDR1 SGHDT and CDR2 YYEEEE.

The J gene is TRBJ1-2, the V gene TRBV5-6, with D perhaps matching TRBD1 (5 bases). The V end lost 1 base, the J end lost 5 bases, and 12 bases lay between the germline ends. Germline CDR1 reads SGHDT; CDR2 reads YYEEEE. The CDR3 has 14 amino acids. The CDR3 region has the DNA TGTGCCAGCAGCTTGTATGCAGGGCTGTATGGCTACACCTTC. Its protein is CASSLYAGLYGYTF. The variable domain in full, with the rest retrieved from reference TRBV5-6 and TRBJ1-2, is DAGVTQSPTHLIKTRGQQVTLRCSPKSGHDTVSWYQQALGQGPQFIFQYYEEEERQRGNFPDRFSGHQFPNYSSELNVNALLLGDSALYLCASSLYAGLYGYTFGSGTRLTVV.

CDR3 DNA sequence: TGTGCCAGCAGCGTATGGCGGGAGTCCCCCGAGCAGTACTTC. Translation: CASSVWRESPEQYF. This rearrangement joins TRBV9 to TRBJ2-7; TRBD2 matches at 7 bases. V shed 1 base and J 6 bases; nucleotides not matched to a gene: 7. CDR3 size: 14 residues. CDR1 and CDR2 from the germline V gene are SGDLS and YYNGEE.

The J gene is TRBJ2-1, the V gene TRBV19; TRBD2 matches at 10 bases. The ends lost 7 bases at V and 9 bases at J; junction bases unmatched: 9. The CDR3 is 14 residues long. CDR1 LNHDA and CDR2 SQIVND come from the germline V gene (reference sequence). This CDR3 reads CASNRAGGPGEQFF. CDR3 nucleotides: TGTGCCAGTAACCGAGCGGGAGGGCCCGGTGAGCAGTTCTTC.

In this sample, this clone turned up a few times. The chain uses TRBV9 and TRBJ2-7; 12 nucleotides align to TRBD2. V gave up 0 bases and J gave up 7 bases; unmatched junction bases: 5. Germline loops: CDR1 SGDLS, CDR2 YYNGEE. The CDR3 consists of 15 residues. The CDR3 loop reads CASSVDGLAGREQYF. The CDR3 DNA is TGTGCCAGCAGCGTAGACGGACTAGCGGGACGTGAGCAGTACTTC.

This chain uses TRBV5-1 with TRBJ2-3, with TRBD2 identical over 15 bases. The CDR3 runs 17 residues. V shed 0 bases and J 3 bases; nucleotides not matched to a gene: 2. The germline gives CDR1 SGHRS, CDR2 YFSETQ. The CDR3: CASSLGGTSGRTDTQYF. CDR3 sequence (DNA): TGCGCCAGCAGCTTGGGAGGGACTAGCGGGAGGACAGATACGCAGTATTTT. The entire variable domain, with the rest obtained from reference TRBV5-1 and TRBJ2-3, is as follows: KAGVTQTPRYLIKTRGQQVTLSCSPISGHRSVSWYQQTPGQGLQFLFEYFSETQRNKGNFPGRFSGRQFSNSRSEMNVSTLELGDSALYLCASSLGGTSGRTDTQYFGPGTRLTVL.

The chain uses TRBV5-1 and TRBJ2-2; TRBD2 matches at 8 bases. V dropped 4 bases and J dropped 1; count of bases not matched to a gene: 3. The CDR3 contains 15 residues. Germline lookup yields CDR1 SGHRS and CDR2 YFSETQ. Written as DNA, the CDR3 is TGCGCCAGCAGCAAACTAGCGGAGAACACCGGGGAGCTGTTTTTT. Translation: CASSKLAENTGELFF.

The V and J genes are TRBV10-1 and TRBJ2-7, with TRBD2 as a possible D gene (5 bases). The CDR3 has 15 amino acids. Germline V CDR1 and CDR2: WNHNN, SYGVQD (reference sequence). The ends were cut back, 2 bases at V and 3 bases at J, with 14 bases in the middle. CDR3 DNA sequence: TGCGCCAGCAGTGAGGGGAGAGGGTTAGGCTACGAGCAGTACTTC. This codes for CASSEGRGLGYEQYF.

The chain has TRBV2 and TRBJ1-4; D not certain. This CDR3 contains 14 residues. V was clipped by 4 bases and J by 8 bases, with 14 bases between them. Per the germline V gene, CDR1 is SNHLY and CDR2 is FYNNEI. CDR3 residues: CASSVRLEAEKLFF. CDR3 sequence (DNA): TGTGCCAGCAGTGTAAGGCTTGAGGCGGAAAAACTGTTTTTT.

The rearrangement uses TRBV6-1 and TRBJ2-7; D unclear. The CDR3 has 14 residues. Germline-derived CDR1 and CDR2 are MNHNS and SASEGT. Between the trimmed V and J ends, which lost 7 bases and 0 bases, there was a span of 13 bases. In nucleotides, the CDR3 is TGTGCCAGCACGGCAGATAGGAGCTCCTACGAGCAGTACTTC. Residues: CASTADRSSYEQYF.

The chain recombines TRBV5-6 with TRBJ2-7; 9 nucleotides line up with TRBD1. Germline CDR1 reads SGHDT; CDR2 reads YYEEEE. This CDR3 contains 16 residues. J was trimmed by 6 bases and V by 3 bases; bases with no gene match: 13. CDR3 in DNA: TGTGCCAGCAGCTACCCTTTAGACAGGGGGTTGAGCGAGCAGTACTTC. Its translation is CASSYPLDRGLSEQYF.

The chain couples TRBV29-1 to TRBJ2-7; weak D call: TRBD1 (5 bases). With 7 bases removed from V and 5 bases from J, the gap between germline ends came to 18 bases. There are 13 residues in the CDR3. CDR1 and CDR2 (germline): SQVTM, ANQGSEA. This chain's CDR3 is CSAATGRVNEQYF. The CDR3 DNA reads as TGCAGCGCCGCTACAGGTCGTGTCAACGAGCAGTACTTC.

This sequence joins TRBV28 and TRBJ2-7, with a tentative D call TRBD2 (7 bases). Looked up from germline, CDR1 is MDHEN and CDR2 is SYDVKM. Trimming shortened V by 5 bases and J by 2 bases, and 16 bases separated the two germline ends. This CDR3 spans 15 amino acids. This CDR3 is CASSLTGRATYEQYF. As DNA, the CDR3 is TGTGCCAGCAGTCTTACAGGGAGGGCTACCTACGAGCAGTACTTC.

V gene TRBV19 combines with J gene TRBJ1-1; D is perhaps TRBD1 (6 bases). CDR3 length equals 14 residues. V dropped 7 bases and J dropped 5 bases, with 17 bases sitting between them. Germline V CDR1 and CDR2: LNHDA, SQIVND (reference sequence). This CDR3 is CASNPQGVGTEAFF. The CDR3 DNA reads TGTGCCAGTAACCCACAGGGAGTGGGAACTGAAGCTTTCTTT.

This clone was counted between two and nine times. The chain couples TRBV10-3 to TRBJ1-2; 7 positions agree with TRBD1. V trimming: 4 bases; J trimming: 8 bases; junction bases outside the gene matches: 1. Per the germline V gene, CDR1 is ENHRY and CDR2 is SYGVKD. The CDR3 extends over 11 amino acids. The CDR3 region is CAISGQGGYTF. Written as DNA, the CDR3 is TGTGCCATCAGTGGACAGGGCGGCTACACCTTC.